Below, 17 T cell receptor beta chains from the same sample are listed, as sequenced in a study of T cells in Graves' hyperthyroidism and ophthalmopathy (dated by TCRdb to the late 2010s). Receptor libraries were prepared by multiplex PCR. The sequencer was an Illumina HiSeq 2000. The TCR beta CDR3 regions were amplified from the RNA transcripts. A first-round RT-PCR of the TCR CDR3 used the HTBI primer set with the Qiagen OneStep RT-PCR kit. TCRdb reprocessed the public reads (quality trimming at Q25 with fastp, clone calling with MiXCR) and kept in-frame beta chains. Records with the same CDR3 protein are collapsed into one entry carrying the most frequent genes and DNA. This sample is represented by hundreds of thousands of distinct CDR3 sequences; about 15% of them were singletons. The biggest ten clones account for roughly 7.4% of the sample. The specimen was blood. These receptor sequences come from a woman under 30 with Graves' hyperthyroidism.

There are many counts of this clonotype. The genes are TRBV30 and TRBJ2-6, with TRBD1 as a possible D gene (5 bases). V lost 5 bases and J 0 bases, leaving 14 bases between the germline ends. The CDR3 spans 16 residues. The germline gives CDR1 GTSNPN, CDR2 SVGIG (reference sequence). The CDR3 DNA reads as TGTGCCTGGGGTGGCAGGGTCAGCTCTGGGGCCAACGTCCTGACTTTC. Translation gives CAWGGRVSSGANVLTF.

This clonotype was observed many times. The V gene is TRBV5-1, the J gene TRBJ1-1; D ambiguous. CDR1 and CDR2 from the germline V gene are SGHRS and YFSETQ. Trimming left V 2 bases short and J 4 bases short, with 9 bases between. The CDR3 has 13 amino acids. DNA for the CDR3: TGCGCCAGCAGCTTAGACGGAGGCACTGAAGCTTTCTTT. This encodes CASSLDGGTEAFF. Variable domain in full (rest from reference TRBV5-1 and TRBJ1-1): KAGVTQTPRYLIKTRGQQVTLSCSPISGHRSVSWYQQTPGQGLQFLFEYFSETQRNKGNFPGRFSGRQFSNSRSEMNVSTLELGDSALYLCASSLDGGTEAFFGQGTRLTVV.

Here the CDR3 reads CATGTAYEQYF. The CDR3 DNA is TGTGCCACCGGGACAGCCTACGAGCAGTACTTC. This rearrangement joins TRBV10-3 to TRBJ2-7, with 7 positions matching TRBD1. The V segment lost 10 bases and the J segment 2 bases; nucleotides outside the gene matches: 2. The CDR3 spans 11 residues. CDR1 and CDR2 from the germline V gene are ENHRY and SYGVKD.

This clonotype was observed at least ten times. The chain is built from TRBV12-5 and TRBJ2-3, with D possibly TRBD2 on 5 matching bases. Germline values: CDR1 LGHNT, CDR2 FRNRAP. This CDR3 is 14 amino acids long. Trimming took 9 bases from V and 1 from J, leaving 14 bases between them. In DNA, the CDR3 is TGTGCTAGCCACCCTCCCGGGGGCACAGATACGCAGTATTTT. This codes for CASHPPGGTDTQYF.

This clonotype occurred many times. The V gene is TRBV30, the J gene TRBJ1-1; D is unresolved. Trimming stripped 0 bases from V and 7 bases from J, with 6 bases between. There are 11 residues in the CDR3. Germline CDR1 reads GTSNPN; CDR2 reads SVGIG (reference sequence). CDR3 sequence reads: CAWSVQLEAFF. As DNA, the CDR3 is TGTGCCTGGAGTGTACAACTTGAAGCTTTCTTT. Supplemented by reference TRBV30 and TRBJ1-1, the full variable domain reads SQTIHQWPATLVQPVGSPLSLECTVEGTSNPNLYWYRQAAGRGLQLLFYSVGIGQISSEVPQNLSASRPQDRQFILSSKKLLLSDSGFYLCAWSVQLEAFFGQGTRLTVV.

This clonotype was detected many times. The V call is TRBV12-3 or TRBV12-4, the J call TRBJ1-5, with D possibly being TRBD1 (6 bases). Deletions cut 6 bases from V and 5 bases from J, with 11 bases between. CDR3 length equals 13 residues. CDR3 in amino acids: CASSKTGDQPQHF. The DNA for the CDR3 is TGTGCCAGCAGCAAGACAGGAGATCAGCCCCAGCATTTT.

The chain recombines TRBV5-8 with TRBJ1-2; D unclear. Trimming took off 0 bases at V and 4 bases at J, with 16 bases between the two ends. In germline, CDR1 is SGHTS, CDR2 YDEGEE. CDR3 length: 16 residues. The CDR3 loop is CASSLELTYTPYGYTF. Written as DNA, the CDR3 is TGTGCCAGCAGCTTGGAGTTGACATACACCCCCTATGGCTACACCTTC.

This clonotype was found a few times. The V call is TRBV19, the J call TRBJ1-3; D call uncertain. This CDR3 is built from 12 residues. V dropped 3 bases and J dropped 3 bases, with 3 bases sitting between them. Germline loops: CDR1 LNHDA, CDR2 SQIVND (reference sequence). DNA for the CDR3: TGTGCCAGTAGTATGAGTGGAAACACCATATATTTT. It codes for CASSMSGNTIYF. The whole variable domain, filled in from reference TRBV19 and TRBJ1-3, reads DGGITQSPKYLFRKEGQNVTLSCEQNLNHDAMYWYRQDPGQGLRLIYYSQIVNDFQKGDIAEGYSVSREKKESFPLTVTSAQKNPTAFYLCASSMSGNTIYFGEGSWLTVV.

The rearrangement links TRBV6-2 or TRBV6-3 to TRBJ2-1, with TRBD2 identical over 10 bases. From germline, CDR1 is MNHEY and CDR2 SVGEGT. The CDR3 contains 17 residues. The trim removed 5 bases at V and 3 bases at J, leaving 10 bases unmatched. The CDR3 protein is CASSPSGGDFIYNEQFF. The CDR3 nucleotides read TGTGCCAGCAGTCCGAGCGGGGGGGACTTCATCTACAATGAGCAGTTCTTC.

This clonotype was seen repeatedly, ten times or more. This chain connects TRBV6-4 to TRBJ2-3, with TRBD2 as a possible D gene (7 bases). Germline CDR1 reads MRHNA; CDR2 reads SNTAGT. The CDR3 runs 15 residues. V lost 0 bases to trimming and J lost 4 bases, with 11 bases between them. The CDR3 loop is CASSDSGGPADTQYF. The CDR3 DNA sequence: TGTGCCAGCAGTGACTCGGGGGGGCCGGCAGATACGCAGTATTTT.

This clonotype has at least ten counts. The DNA of the CDR3 is TGTGCCAGCAGCCTTAGCGTAGGGGAAGAGACCCAGTACTTC. It specifies CASSLSVGEETQYF. V gene TRBV2 combines with J gene TRBJ2-5; D may correspond to TRBD1 or TRBD2 (5 bases each). Germline V gives CDR1 SNHLY, CDR2 FYNNEI. The CDR3 has 14 residues. Trimming took 6 bases from V and 3 from J, leaving 14 bases between them.

This clonotype was recorded only once. The chain joins TRBV30 to TRBJ1-1; no clear D. CDR1 and CDR2 (germline): GTSNPN, SVGIG (reference sequence). The CDR3 is 13 residues long. Trimming removed 0 bases at V and 0 bases at J, with 5 bases between. The CDR3 DNA reads as TGTGCCTGGAGTGTTGCTCTGAACACTGAAGCTTTCTTT. This sequence encodes CAWSVALNTEAFF. Based on the CDR3 plus reference TRBV30 and TRBJ1-1, the full variable domain is SQTIHQWPATLVQPVGSPLSLECTVEGTSNPNLYWYRQAAGRGLQLLFYSVGIGQISSEVPQNLSASRPQDRQFILSSKKLLLSDSGFYLCAWSVALNTEAFFGQGTRLTVV.

This clonotype came up many times. The chain joins TRBV3-1 to TRBJ2-4, with 7 positions matching TRBD2. Germline loops: CDR1 LGHDT, CDR2 YNNKEL (reference sequence). The V gene end was trimmed by 1 base and the J gene end by 4 bases; junction bases not matched to a gene: 1. This CDR3 spans 14 amino acids. The CDR3 nucleotides read TGTGCCAGCAGCCAAGTGGGGGGGAAAAACATTCAGTACTTC. Translated, it gives CASSQVGGKNIQYF.

This clonotype was seen repeatedly, ten times or more. The rearrangement uses TRBV5-5 and TRBJ1-1; D is perhaps TRBD1 (6 bases). From germline, CDR1 is SGHKS and CDR2 YYEKEE (reference sequence). The CDR3 runs to 15 residues. Between the trimmed V and J ends, which lost 0 bases and 1 base, there was a span of 10 bases. CDR3 loop: CASSLGTATNTEAFF. CDR3 DNA: TGTGCCAGCAGCTTGGGGACAGCTACGAACACTGAAGCTTTCTTT.

The gene calls are TRBV24-1 and TRBJ2-1; D gene unclear. The CDR3 is 13 residues long. Germline V lookup: CDR1 KGHDR, CDR2 SFDVKD. V lost 6 bases and J 6 bases, leaving 11 bases between the germline ends. The DNA of the CDR3 is TGTGCCACCAGTAGTCAAGTTTTCAATGAGCAGTTCTTC. Translating gives CATSSQVFNEQFF.

This clonotype was found a few times. The chain carries TRBV11-2 and TRBJ1-2; D gene uncertain. The CDR3 is made up of 14 amino acids. Germline values: CDR1 SGHAT, CDR2 FQNNGV. The V end lost 7 bases, the J end lost 3 bases, and 15 bases lay between the germline ends. The CDR3 reads CASNLGGRDYGYTF. CDR3 bases: TGTGCCAGCAACCTGGGAGGGAGGGACTATGGCTACACCTTC.

This clonotype has just a few counts. The V call is TRBV11-2, the J call TRBJ2-1; the D gene is possibly TRBD2 (5 bases). In germline, CDR1 is SGHAT, CDR2 FQNNGV. Deletions cut 5 bases from V and 6 bases from J, with 17 bases between. The CDR3 contains 15 residues. The CDR3 is CASSGYLLEGNEQFF. The CDR3 nucleotides are TGTGCCAGCAGCGGCTATCTACTAGAGGGCAATGAGCAGTTCTTC.